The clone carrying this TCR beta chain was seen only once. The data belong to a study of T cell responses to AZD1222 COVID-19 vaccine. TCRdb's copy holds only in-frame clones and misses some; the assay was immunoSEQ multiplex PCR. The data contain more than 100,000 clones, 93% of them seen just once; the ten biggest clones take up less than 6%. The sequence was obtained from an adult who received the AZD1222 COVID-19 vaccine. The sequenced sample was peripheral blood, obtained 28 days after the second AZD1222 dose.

The DNA for the CDR3 is TGTGCCAGCAGAAGAGGGAATATTCAAGAGACCCAGTACTTC. It is translated as CASRRGNIQETQYF. The chain uses TRBV6-5 and TRBJ2-5; TRBD2 is a possible D gene (5 bases). The germline V and J ends were trimmed by 6 bases and 2 bases, with 13 bases remaining between them. From germline, CDR1 is MNHEY and CDR2 SVGAGI. The CDR3 extends over 14 amino acids.